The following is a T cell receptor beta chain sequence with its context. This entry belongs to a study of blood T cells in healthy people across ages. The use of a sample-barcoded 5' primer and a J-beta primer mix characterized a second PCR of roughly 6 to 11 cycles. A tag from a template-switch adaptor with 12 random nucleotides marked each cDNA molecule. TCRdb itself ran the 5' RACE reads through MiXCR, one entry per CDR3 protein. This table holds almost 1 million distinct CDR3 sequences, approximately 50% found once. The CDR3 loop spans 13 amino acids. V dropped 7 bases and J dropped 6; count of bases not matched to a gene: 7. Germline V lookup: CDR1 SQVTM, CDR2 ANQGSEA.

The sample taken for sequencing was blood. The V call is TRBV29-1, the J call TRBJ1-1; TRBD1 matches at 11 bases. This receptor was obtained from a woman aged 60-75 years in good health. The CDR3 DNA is TGCAGCGCCTTTAGGGACAGGGGGGCTGAAGCTTTCTTT. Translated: CSAFRDRGAEAFF.